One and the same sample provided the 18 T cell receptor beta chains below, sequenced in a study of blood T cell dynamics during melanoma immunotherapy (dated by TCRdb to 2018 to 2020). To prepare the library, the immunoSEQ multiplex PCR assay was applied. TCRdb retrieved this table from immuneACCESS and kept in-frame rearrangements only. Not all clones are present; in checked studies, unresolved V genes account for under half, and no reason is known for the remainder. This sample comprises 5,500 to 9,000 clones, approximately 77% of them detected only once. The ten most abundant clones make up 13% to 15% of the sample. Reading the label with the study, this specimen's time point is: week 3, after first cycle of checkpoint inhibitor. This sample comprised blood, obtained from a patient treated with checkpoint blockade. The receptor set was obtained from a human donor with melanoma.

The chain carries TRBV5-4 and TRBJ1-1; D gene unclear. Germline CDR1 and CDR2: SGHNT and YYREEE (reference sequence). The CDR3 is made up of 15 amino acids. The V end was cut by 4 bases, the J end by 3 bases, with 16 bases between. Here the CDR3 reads CASSPRVGSYTEAFF. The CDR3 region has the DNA TGTGCCAGCAGCCCCCGGGTTGGGTCGTACACTGAAGCTTTCTTT. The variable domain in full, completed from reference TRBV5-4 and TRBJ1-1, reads ETGVTQSPTHLIKTRGQQVTLRCSSQSGHNTVSWYQQALGQGPQFIFQYYREEENGRGNFPPRFSGLQFPNYSSELNVNALELDDSALYLCASSPRVGSYTEAFFGQGTRLTVV.

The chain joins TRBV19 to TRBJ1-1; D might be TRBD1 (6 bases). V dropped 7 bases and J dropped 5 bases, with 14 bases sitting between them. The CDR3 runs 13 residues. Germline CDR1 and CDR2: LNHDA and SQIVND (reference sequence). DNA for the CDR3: TGTGCCAGTATGGTCAGGGGAGGGACTGAAGCTTTCTTT. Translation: CASMVRGGTEAFF.

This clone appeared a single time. In DNA form, the CDR3 reads TGTGCCAGCGCGCGGGGAACTGAAGCTTTCTTT. Translated, it gives CASARGTEAFF. V gene TRBV6-5 combines with J gene TRBJ1-1; D call uncertain. Germline lookup yields CDR1 MNHEY and CDR2 SVGAGI. This CDR3 is built from 11 residues. Trimming removed 8 bases at V and 5 bases at J, with 9 bases between.

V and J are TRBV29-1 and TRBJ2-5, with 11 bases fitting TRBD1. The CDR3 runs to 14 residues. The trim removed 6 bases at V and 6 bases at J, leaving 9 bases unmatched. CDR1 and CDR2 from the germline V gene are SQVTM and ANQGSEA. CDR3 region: CSVGRDRGGKTQYF. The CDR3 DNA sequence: TGCAGCGTGGGACGGGACAGGGGGGGAAAGACCCAGTACTTC.

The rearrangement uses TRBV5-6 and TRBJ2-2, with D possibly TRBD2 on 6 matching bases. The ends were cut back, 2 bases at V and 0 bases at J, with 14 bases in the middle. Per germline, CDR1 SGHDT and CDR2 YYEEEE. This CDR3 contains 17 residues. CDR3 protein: CASSFLAGPSNTGELFF. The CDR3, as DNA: TGTGCCAGCAGCTTTTTGGCGGGGCCGTCGAACACCGGGGAGCTGTTTTTT.

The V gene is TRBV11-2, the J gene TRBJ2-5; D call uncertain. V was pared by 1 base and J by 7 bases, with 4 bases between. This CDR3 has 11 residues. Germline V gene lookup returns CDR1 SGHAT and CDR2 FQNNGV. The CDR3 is CASSLVGTQYF. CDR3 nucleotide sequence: TGTGCCAGCAGCTTAGTAGGGACCCAGTACTTC. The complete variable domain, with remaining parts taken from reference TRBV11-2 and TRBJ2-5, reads EAGVAQSPRYKIIEKRQSVAFWCNPISGHATLYWYQQILGQGPKLLIQFQNNGVVDDSQLPKDRFSAERLKGVDSTLKIQPAKLEDSAVYLCASSLVGTQYFGPGTRLLVL.

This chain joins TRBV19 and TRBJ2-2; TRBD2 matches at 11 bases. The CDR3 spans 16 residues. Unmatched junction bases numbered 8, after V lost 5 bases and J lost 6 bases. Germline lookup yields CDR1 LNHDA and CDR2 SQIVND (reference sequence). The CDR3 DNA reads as TGTGCCAGTAGTTCCTCCGGGACTAGCGGCGCCGGGGAGCTGTTTTTT. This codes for CASSSSGTSGAGELFF.

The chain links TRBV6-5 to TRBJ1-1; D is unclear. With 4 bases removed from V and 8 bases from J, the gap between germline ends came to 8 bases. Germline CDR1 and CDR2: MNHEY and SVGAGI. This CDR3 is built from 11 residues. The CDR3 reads CASSSLGEAFF. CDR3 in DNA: TGTGCCAGCAGTTCCCTAGGGGAAGCTTTCTTT.

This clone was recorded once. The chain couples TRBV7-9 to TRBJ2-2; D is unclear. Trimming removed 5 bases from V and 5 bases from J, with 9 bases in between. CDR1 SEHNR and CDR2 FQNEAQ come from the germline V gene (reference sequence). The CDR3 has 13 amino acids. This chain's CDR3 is CASSRLGTGELFF. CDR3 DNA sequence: TGTGCCAGCAGCCGTTTGGGGACCGGGGAGCTGTTTTTT.

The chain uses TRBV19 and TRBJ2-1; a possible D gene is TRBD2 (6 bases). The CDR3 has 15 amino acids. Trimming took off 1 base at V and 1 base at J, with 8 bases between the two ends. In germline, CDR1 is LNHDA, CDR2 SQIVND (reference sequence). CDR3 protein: CASSIAGTSYNEQFF. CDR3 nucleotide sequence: TGTGCCAGTAGTATAGCCGGGACTTCCTACAATGAGCAGTTCTTC.

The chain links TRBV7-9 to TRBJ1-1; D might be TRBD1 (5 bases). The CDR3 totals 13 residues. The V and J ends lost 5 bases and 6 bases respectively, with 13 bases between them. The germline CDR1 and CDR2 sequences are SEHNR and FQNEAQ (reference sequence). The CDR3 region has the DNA TGTGCCAGCAGCCGACAGTTTAGGGCTGAAGCTTTCTTT. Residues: CASSRQFRAEAFF.

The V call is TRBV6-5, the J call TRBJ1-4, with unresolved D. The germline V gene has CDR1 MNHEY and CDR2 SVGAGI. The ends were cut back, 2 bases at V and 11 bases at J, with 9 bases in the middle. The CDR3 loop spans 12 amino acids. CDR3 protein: CASSYPEGKLFF. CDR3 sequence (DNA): TGTGCCAGCAGTTACCCCGAAGGTAAACTGTTTTTT.

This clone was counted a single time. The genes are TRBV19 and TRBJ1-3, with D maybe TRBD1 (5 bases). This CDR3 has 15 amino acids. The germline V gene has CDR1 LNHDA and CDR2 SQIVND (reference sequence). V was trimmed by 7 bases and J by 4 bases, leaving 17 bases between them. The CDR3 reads CASITSGIRGNTIYF. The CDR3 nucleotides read TGTGCCAGTATCACTTCAGGGATCAGAGGAAACACCATATATTTT.

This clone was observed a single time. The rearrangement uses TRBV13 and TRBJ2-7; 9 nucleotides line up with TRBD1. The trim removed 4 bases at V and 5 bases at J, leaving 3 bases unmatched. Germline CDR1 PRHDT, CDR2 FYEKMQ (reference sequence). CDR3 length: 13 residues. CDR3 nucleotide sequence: TGTGCCAGCAGCTCGGACAGGGGCCACGAGCAGTACTTC. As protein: CASSSDRGHEQYF.

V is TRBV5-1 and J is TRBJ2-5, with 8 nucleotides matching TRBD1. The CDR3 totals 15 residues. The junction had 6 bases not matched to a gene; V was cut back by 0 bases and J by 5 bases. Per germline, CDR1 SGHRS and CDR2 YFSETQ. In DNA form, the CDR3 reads TGCGCCAGCAGCTTGGCCCAGGGGGCTTGGGAGACCCAGTACTTC. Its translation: CASSLAQGAWETQYF.

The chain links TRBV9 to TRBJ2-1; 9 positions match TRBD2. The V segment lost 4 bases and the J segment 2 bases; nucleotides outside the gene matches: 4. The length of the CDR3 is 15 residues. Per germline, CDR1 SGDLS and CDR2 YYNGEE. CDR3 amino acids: CASSPRTSAYNEQFF. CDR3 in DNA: TGTGCCAGCAGCCCCCGGACTAGCGCCTACAATGAGCAGTTCTTC.

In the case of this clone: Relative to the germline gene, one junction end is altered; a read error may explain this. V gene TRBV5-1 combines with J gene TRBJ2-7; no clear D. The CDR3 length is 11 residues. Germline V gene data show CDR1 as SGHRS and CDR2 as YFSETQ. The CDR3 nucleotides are TGTGCCAGCAGCTTTAAGTACGAGCAGTACTTC. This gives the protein CASSFKYEQYF.

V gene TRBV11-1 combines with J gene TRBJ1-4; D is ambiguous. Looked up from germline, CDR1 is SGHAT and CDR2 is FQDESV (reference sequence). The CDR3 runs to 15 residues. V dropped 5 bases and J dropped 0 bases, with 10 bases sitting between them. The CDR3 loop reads CASSKGTATNEKLFF. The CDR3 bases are TGTGCCAGCAGCAAAGGAACGGCAACTAATGAAAAACTGTTTTTT.